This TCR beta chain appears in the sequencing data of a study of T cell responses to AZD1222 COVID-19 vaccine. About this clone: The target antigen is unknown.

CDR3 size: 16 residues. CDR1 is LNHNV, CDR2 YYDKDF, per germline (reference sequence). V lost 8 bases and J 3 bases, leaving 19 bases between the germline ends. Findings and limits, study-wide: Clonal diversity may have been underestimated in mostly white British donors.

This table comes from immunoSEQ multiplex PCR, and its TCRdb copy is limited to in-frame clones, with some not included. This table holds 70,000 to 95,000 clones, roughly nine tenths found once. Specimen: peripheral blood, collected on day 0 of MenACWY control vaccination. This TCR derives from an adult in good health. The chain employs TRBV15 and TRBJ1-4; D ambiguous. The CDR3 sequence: CATSSRSGSSNEKLFF. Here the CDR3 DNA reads TGTGCCACCTCTAGTAGGAGTGGCAGTTCTAATGAAAAACTGTTTTTT.